This T cell receptor beta chain was identified during a study of CD8 T cells in ankylosing spondylitis. Notes on this clonotype: Its cognate antigen is unknown.

The CDR3 spans 13 residues. The germline V and J ends were trimmed by 6 bases and 4 bases, with 11 bases remaining between them. TCRdb independently ran MiXCR on the 5' RACE reads; one entry per CDR3 protein. The sample lists 35,000 to 40,000 distinct CDR3 sequences; 16% were seen once. General observations from the study: Relatively scarce in peripheral blood, disease-linked clones were CD8+. Matched ankylosing spondylitis synovial fluid reportedly contained a significantly enriched population of disease-linked clones.

Sequencing was carried out using blood. This chain connects TRBV12-3 or TRBV12-4 to TRBJ2-3, with TRBD1 as a possible D gene (5 bases). This receptor was taken from a male donor with ankylosing spondylitis or in good health (not recorded which). For the CDR3, the DNA is TGTGCCAGCAGGGACCTGGGGCCAGATACGCAGTATTTT. Its protein is CASRDLGPDTQYF.